This TCR beta chain was recorded in a study of control samples from healthy donors and cancer patients. Assay used: immunoSEQ multiplex PCR; TCRdb lists only in-frame clones, some missing. The sample comprises over 150,000 clones, 94% of which are singletons, and around 1.3% rests with the top ten. The CDR3 has 15 amino acids. V lost 0 bases and J 0 bases, leaving 6 bases between the germline ends. Germline CDR1 and CDR2: LGHDT and YNNKEL (reference sequence). The TCR sequence derives from a woman between 18 and 30 years old in good health. The sequenced material came from blood. The rearrangement joins TRBV3-1 (or the pseudogene TRBV3-2) to TRBJ2-1; D perhaps matches TRBD2 (6 bases). CDR3 coding DNA: TGTGCCAGCAGCCAAGACGGGAGCTCCTACAATGAGCAGTTCTTC. This codes for CASSQDGSSYNEQFF.